A single sample is the source of the 3 T cell receptor beta chains below, sequenced in a study of human T cells and chemical hapten exposure. From the RACE reads, TCRdb called clonotypes with MiXCR, one entry per CDR3 protein. The data show hundreds of thousands of distinct CDR3 sequences, about 6% seen once. Noted time point: patch test 2, 6 weeks after DPC sensitization. The treatment: therapeutic diphenylcyclopropenone sensitization with weekly scalp DPC. Sample: whole blood, taken in connection with sensitization to the hapten diphenylcyclopropenone (DPC). The origin of the receptors is a woman between 18 and 29 years old with alopecia areata. Some clones in this sample may be carry-over from other donors' samples.

This clonotype was seen many times. The chain carries TRBV4-3 and TRBJ1-2; weak D call: TRBD1 (5 bases). The ends were cut back, 1 base at V and 4 bases at J, with 10 bases in the middle. There are 14 residues in the CDR3. Per germline, CDR1 LGHNA and CDR2 YSLEER. CDR3: CASSQAQGGYGYTF. CDR3 in DNA: TGCGCCAGCAGCCAAGCGCAGGGAGGCTATGGCTACACCTTC.

This clonotype was observed a few times. V gene TRBV5-1 combines with J gene TRBJ2-4; 9 nucleotides align to TRBD1. This CDR3 spans 15 amino acids. V trimming: 3 bases; J trimming: 1 base; junction bases outside the gene matches: 2. In germline, CDR1 is SGHRS, CDR2 YFSETQ. The CDR3 nucleotides are TGCGCCAGCAGCTATGGACAGGGGGCCAAAAACATTCAGTACTTC. Amino acids: CASSYGQGAKNIQYF.

The chain uses TRBV5-1 and TRBJ2-3; 16 nucleotides align to TRBD2. V shed 4 bases and J 10 bases; nucleotides not matched to a gene: 3. The CDR3 spans 14 residues. Germline CDR1 and CDR2: SGHRS and YFSETQ. This chain's CDR3 is CASSLGTSGGAQYF. The CDR3 DNA sequence: TGCGCCAGCAGCCTGGGGACTAGCGGGGGGGCGCAGTATTTT.